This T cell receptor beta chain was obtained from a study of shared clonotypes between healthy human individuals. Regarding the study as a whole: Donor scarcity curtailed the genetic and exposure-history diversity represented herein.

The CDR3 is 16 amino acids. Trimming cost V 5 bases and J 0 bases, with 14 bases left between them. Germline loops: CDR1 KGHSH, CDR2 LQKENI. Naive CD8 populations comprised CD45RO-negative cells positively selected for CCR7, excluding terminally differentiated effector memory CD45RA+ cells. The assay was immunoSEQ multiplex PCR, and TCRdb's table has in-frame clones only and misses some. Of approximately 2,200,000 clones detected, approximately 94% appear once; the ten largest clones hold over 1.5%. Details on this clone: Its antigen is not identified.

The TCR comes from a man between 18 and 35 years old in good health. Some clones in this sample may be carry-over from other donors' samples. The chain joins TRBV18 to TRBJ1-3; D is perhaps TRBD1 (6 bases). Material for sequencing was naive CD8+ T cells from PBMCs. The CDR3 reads CASSSGQRISGNTIYF. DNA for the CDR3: TGTGCCAGCTCATCAGGACAGCGCATCTCTGGAAACACCATATATTTT.